A single sample gave rise to the 8 T cell receptor beta chains below, sequenced in a study of T cell changes during pregnancy in multiple sclerosis. Clones were read by immunoSEQ multiplex PCR, and TCRdb kept only the in-frame ones, dropping some. The table shows about 36,000 clones, with roughly 92% occurring only once. The material sequenced was PBMCs (not recorded whether the cells were cultured). The source of these receptors is a female donor with multiple sclerosis, enrolled in a pregnancy study.

This chain uses TRBV2 with TRBJ2-3, with 14 bases fitting TRBD2. The CDR3 loop spans 17 amino acids. With 4 bases clipped from V and 1 base from J, the junction kept 4 bases outside the gene matches. CDR1 SNHLY and CDR2 FYNNEI come from the germline V gene. The CDR3 DNA reads as TGTGCCAGCAGTGGTGGGACTAGCGGGAGAGGCACAGATACGCAGTATTTT. Protein sequence: CASSGGTSGRGTDTQYF.

V usage is TRBV28 and J usage is TRBJ2-7, with D perhaps given as TRBD1 or TRBD2 (6 bases each). The length of the CDR3 is 15 residues. Deletions cut 8 bases from V and 3 bases from J, with 20 bases between. Germline-derived CDR1 and CDR2 are MDHEN and SYDVKM. The CDR3 DNA sequence: TGTGCCAGCCGAAGTTGGGGGGCAGGTAACTACGAGCAGTACTTC. Translation: CASRSWGAGNYEQYF.

This clone was detected once. The chain couples TRBV18 to TRBJ2-6; D possibly corresponds to TRBD1 (5 bases). The germline V gene encodes CDR1 KGHSH and CDR2 LQKENI. This CDR3 is built from 15 residues. V was clipped by 6 bases and J by 0 bases, with 9 bases between them. DNA of the CDR3: TGTGCCAGCTCTCCGACAGTCTCTGGGGCCAACGTCCTGACTTTC. Its translation is CASSPTVSGANVLTF.

This clone has just one count. The chain links TRBV4-1 to TRBJ1-3; D gene ambiguous. This CDR3 region has 14 residues. From germline, CDR1 is MGHRA and CDR2 YSYEKL. Trimming removed 2 bases from V and 0 bases from J, with 5 bases in between. The CDR3 here is CASSQMLSGNTIYF. The CDR3 DNA reads as TGCGCCAGCAGCCAAATGCTCTCTGGAAACACCATATATTTT.

This clone was seen once. The chain employs TRBV25-1 and TRBJ1-1; TRBD1 matches at 8 bases. This CDR3 spans 17 amino acids. V trimming: 4 bases; J trimming: 8 bases; junction bases outside the gene matches: 18. Germline V lookup: CDR1 MGHDK, CDR2 SYGVNS. CDR3 bases: TGTGCCAGCAGTGGCTCGGACAGGGCCGGTTTGGGGGAAGAAGCTTTCTTT. It yields the protein CASSGSDRAGLGEEAFF.

The chain recombines TRBV2 with TRBJ1-2; D call uncertain. Trimming pared 1 base from V and 8 bases from J, leaving 8 bases between. The germline gives CDR1 SNHLY, CDR2 FYNNEI. The CDR3 is made up of 12 amino acids. This CDR3 is CASSEGAGGYTF. In DNA form, the CDR3 reads TGTGCCAGCAGTGAAGGGGCAGGAGGCTACACCTTC.

The chain has TRBV28 and TRBJ2-5; a weak D match, TRBD2 (6 bases). Looked up from germline, CDR1 is MDHEN and CDR2 is SYDVKM. Deletions cut 5 bases from V and 3 bases from J, with 13 bases between. CDR3 length: 14 amino acids. CDR3 coding DNA: TGTGCCAGCAGTCCCCCGGAGGGAAAAGAGACCCAGTACTTC. As protein: CASSPPEGKETQYF. Full variable domain (remainder filled in from reference TRBV28 and TRBJ2-5): DVKVTQSSRYLVKRTGEKVFLECVQDMDHENMFWYRQDPGLGLRLIYFSYDVKMKEKGDIPEGYSVSREKKERFSLILESASTNQTSMYLCASSPPEGKETQYFGPGTRLLVL.

The genes are TRBV9 and TRBJ1-1; no reliable D call. The germline V gene has CDR1 SGDLS and CDR2 YYNGEE. This CDR3 contains 16 residues. Deletions cut 0 bases from V and 0 bases from J, with 12 bases between. This CDR3 is CASSVAPLALNTEAFF. In DNA form, the CDR3 reads TGTGCCAGCAGCGTAGCTCCTCTTGCGTTGAACACTGAAGCTTTCTTT. Based on the CDR3 plus reference TRBV9 and TRBJ1-1, the full variable domain is DSGVTQTPKHLITATGQRVTLRCSPRSGDLSVYWYQQSLDQGLQFLIQYYNGEERAKGNILERFSAQQFPDLHSELNLSSLELGDSALYFCASSVAPLALNTEAFFGQGTRLTVV.